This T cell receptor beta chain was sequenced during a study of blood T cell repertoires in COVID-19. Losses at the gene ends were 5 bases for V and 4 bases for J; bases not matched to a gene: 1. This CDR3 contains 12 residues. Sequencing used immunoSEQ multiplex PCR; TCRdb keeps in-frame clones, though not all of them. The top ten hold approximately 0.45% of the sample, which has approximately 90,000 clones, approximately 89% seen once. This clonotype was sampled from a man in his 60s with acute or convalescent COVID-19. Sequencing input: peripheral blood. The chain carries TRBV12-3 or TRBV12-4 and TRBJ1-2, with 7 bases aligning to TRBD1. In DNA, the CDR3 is TGTGCCAGCAGTGGGGACAGCTATGGCTACACCTTC. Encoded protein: CASSGDSYGYTF.